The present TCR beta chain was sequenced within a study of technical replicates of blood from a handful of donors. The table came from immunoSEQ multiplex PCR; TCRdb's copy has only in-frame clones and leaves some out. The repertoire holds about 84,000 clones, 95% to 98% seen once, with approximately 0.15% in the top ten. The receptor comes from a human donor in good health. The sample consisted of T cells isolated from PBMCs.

The CDR3, as DNA: TGCGCCAGCAGCCCATCGGGGGGGGTCACTGAAGCTTTCTTT. The encoded protein is CASSPSGGVTEAFF. The rearrangement links TRBV5-1 to TRBJ1-1, with D maybe TRBD1 (5 bases). In germline, CDR1 is SGHRS, CDR2 YFSETQ. The V end lost 4 bases, the J end lost 4 bases, and 14 bases lay between the germline ends. The CDR3 contains 14 residues.